This T cell receptor beta chain is from a study of beta chain features in type 1 diabetes. Study findings and constraints: Researchers could not determine here whether HLA type influences TCRB rearrangement.

Comments on this clone: Its antigen is unknown.

Every isolated RNA sample was fully reverse transcribed, so sequencing captured expressed TCRB transcripts. Assay: immunoSEQ multiplex PCR; the TCRdb copy retains only in-frame clones and omits some. The sample yields 200,000 to 250,000 clones, roughly 30% seen once. Each sorted fraction was over 95% pure. Input material: central memory CD4+ T cells from blood. The receptor was derived from a man aged 25 to 40 in good health.

CDR3 region: CASSIARVGNQPQHF. CDR3 DNA: TGTGCCAGTAGTATAGCTCGGGTCGGCAATCAGCCCCAGCATTTT. The chain joins TRBV19 to TRBJ1-5; D is undetermined. The germline gives CDR1 LNHDA, CDR2 SQIVND (reference sequence). The CDR3 length is 15 residues. Trimming removed 1 base from V and 2 bases from J, with 9 bases in between.